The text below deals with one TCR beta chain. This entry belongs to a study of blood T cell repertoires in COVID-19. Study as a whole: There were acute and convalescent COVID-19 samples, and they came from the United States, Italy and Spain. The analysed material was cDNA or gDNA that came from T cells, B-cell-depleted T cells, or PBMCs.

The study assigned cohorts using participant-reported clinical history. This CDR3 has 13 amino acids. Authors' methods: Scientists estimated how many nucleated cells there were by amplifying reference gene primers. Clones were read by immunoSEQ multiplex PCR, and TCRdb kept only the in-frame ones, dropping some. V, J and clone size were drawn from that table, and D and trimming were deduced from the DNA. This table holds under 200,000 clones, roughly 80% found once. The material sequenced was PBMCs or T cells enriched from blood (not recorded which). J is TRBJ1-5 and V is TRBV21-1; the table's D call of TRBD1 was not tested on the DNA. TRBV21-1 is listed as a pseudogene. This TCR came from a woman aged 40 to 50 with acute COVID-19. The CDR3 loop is CASDRGFNQPQHF. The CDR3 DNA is TGTGCCAGCGATAGGGGTTTCAATCAGCCCCAGCATTTT.